One T cell receptor beta chain is described in this entry. The data originate from a study of cytomegalovirus exposure and HLA in healthy donors. This CDR3 spans 15 amino acids. The PCR made use of 60 Vbeta and 13 Jbeta primers. Sequencing was performed with immunoSEQ multiplex PCR; in TCRdb, only in-frame clones are kept and a portion is missing. The table has roughly 200,000 clones, about 89% seen once. The chain uses TRBV21-1 and TRBJ1-3; TRBD1 was called by the table and not checked on the DNA. TRBV21-1 represents a pseudogene. This TCR derives from a woman between 18 and 29 years old in good health and CMV-seronegative. Sequenced input: PBMCs. DNA of the CDR3: TGTGCCAGCAGCAAATGGGGACATGCTGGAAACACCATATATTTT. Its translation: CASSKWGHAGNTIYF.